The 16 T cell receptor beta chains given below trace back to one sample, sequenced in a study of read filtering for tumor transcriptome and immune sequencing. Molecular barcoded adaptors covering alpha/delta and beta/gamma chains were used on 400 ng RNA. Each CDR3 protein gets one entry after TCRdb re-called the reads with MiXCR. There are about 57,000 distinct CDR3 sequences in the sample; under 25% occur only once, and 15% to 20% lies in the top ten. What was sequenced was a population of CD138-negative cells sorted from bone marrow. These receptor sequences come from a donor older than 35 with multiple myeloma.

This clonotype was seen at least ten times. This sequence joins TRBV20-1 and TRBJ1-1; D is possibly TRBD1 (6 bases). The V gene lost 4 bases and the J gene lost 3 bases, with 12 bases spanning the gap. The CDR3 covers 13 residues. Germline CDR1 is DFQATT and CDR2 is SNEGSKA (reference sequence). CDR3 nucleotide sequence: TGCAGTGCTAACAGGGTAATGGACACTGAAGCTTTCTTT. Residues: CSANRVMDTEAFF.

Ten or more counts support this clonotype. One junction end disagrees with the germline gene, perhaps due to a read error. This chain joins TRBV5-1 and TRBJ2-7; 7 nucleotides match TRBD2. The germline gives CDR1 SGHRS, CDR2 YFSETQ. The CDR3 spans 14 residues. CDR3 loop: CASSLATSSHEQYF. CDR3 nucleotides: TGCGCCAGCAGCTTGGCGACTAGCTCCCACGAGCAGTACTTC.

The CDR3 nucleotides read TGTGCCAGCAGTTTGGGGACAGTAAAGTACAATGAGCAGTTCTTC. It yields the protein CASSLGTVKYNEQFF. V usage is TRBV28 and J usage is TRBJ2-1; 7 bases are a match to TRBD1. V shed 3 bases and J 4 bases; nucleotides not matched to a gene: 6. The germline V gene encodes CDR1 MDHEN and CDR2 SYDVKM. CDR3 length: 15 amino acids. The entire variable domain, with the rest obtained from reference TRBV28 and TRBJ2-1, is as follows: DVKVTQSSRYLVKRTGEKVFLECVQDMDHENMFWYRQDPGLGLRLIYFSYDVKMKEKGDIPEGYSVSREKKERFSLILESASTNQTSMYLCASSLGTVKYNEQFFGPGTRLTVL.

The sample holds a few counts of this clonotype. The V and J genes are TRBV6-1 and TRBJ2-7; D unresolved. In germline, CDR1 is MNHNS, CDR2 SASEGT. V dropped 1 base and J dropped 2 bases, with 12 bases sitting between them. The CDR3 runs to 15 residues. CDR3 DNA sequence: TGTGCCAGCAGTGAAGTACGCGGTTCGACCTACGAGCAGTACTTC. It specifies CASSEVRGSTYEQYF.

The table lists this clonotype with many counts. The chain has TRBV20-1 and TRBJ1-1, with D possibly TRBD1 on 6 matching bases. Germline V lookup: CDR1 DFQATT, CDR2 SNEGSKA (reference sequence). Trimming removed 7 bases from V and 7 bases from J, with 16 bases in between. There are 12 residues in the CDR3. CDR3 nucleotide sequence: TGCAGTGTTCCGAGCAGGGGCGATGAAGCTTTCTTT. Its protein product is CSVPSRGDEAFF.

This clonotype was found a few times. CDR3 sequence reads: CASSRGGYNEQFF. CDR3 in DNA: TGTGCCAGCAGTCGGGGCGGGTACAATGAGCAGTTCTTC. The chain joins TRBV25-1 to TRBJ2-1; D is tentatively TRBD1 or TRBD2 (5 bases each). Germline V gene data show CDR1 as MGHDK and CDR2 as SYGVNS. CDR3 length equals 13 residues. Trimming took off 5 bases at V and 4 bases at J, with 9 bases between the two ends.

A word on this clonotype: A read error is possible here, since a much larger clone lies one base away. CDR3 loop: CASSVDAGVNTGELFF. CDR3 nucleotides: TGTGCCAGCAGCGTAGATGCGGGGGTGAACACCGGGGAGCTGTTTTTT. The chain uses TRBV9 and TRBJ2-2; 7 bases map to TRBD2. J was trimmed by 1 base and V by 0 bases; bases with no gene match: 3. This CDR3 has 16 residues. Germline lookup yields CDR1 SGDLS and CDR2 YYNGEE.

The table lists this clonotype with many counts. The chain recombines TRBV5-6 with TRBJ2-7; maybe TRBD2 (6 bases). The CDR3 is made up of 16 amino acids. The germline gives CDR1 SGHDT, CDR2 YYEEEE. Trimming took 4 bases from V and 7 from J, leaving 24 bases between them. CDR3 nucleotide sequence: TGTGCCAGCAGCAACGTCCAGCTAGCGCTTTCGTGGGAGCAGTACTTC. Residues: CASSNVQLALSWEQYF.

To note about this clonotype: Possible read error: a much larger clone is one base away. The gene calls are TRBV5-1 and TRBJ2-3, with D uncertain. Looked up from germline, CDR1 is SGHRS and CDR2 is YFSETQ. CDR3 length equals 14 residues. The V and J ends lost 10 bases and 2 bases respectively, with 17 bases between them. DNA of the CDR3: TGCGCCGGCACAAGGGCCGTTTACACAGATACGCAGTATTTT. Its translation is CAGTRAVYTDTQYF.

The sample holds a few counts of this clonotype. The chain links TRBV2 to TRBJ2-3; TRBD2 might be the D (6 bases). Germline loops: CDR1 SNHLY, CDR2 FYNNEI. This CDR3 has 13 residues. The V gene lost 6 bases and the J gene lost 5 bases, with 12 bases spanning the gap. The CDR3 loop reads CASRDYQLDTQYF. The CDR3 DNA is TGTGCCAGCAGGGACTACCAGCTAGATACGCAGTATTTT.

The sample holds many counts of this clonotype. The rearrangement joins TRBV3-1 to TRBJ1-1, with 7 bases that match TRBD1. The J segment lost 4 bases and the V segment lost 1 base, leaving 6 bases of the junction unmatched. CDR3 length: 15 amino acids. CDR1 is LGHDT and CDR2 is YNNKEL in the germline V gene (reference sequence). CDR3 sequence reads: CASSQATGWGTEAFF. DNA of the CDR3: TGTGCCAGCAGCCAAGCGACAGGGTGGGGCACTGAAGCTTTCTTT.

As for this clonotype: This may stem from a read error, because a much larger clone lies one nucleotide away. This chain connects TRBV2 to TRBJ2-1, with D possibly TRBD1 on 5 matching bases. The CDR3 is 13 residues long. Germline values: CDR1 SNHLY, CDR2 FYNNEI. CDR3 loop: CASNTRERQLVAF. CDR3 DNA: TGTGCCAGCAATACACGAGAGAGACAGTTGGTAGCCTTC. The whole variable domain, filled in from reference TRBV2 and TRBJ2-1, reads EPEVTQTPSHQVTQMGQEVILRCVPISNHLYFYWYRQILGQKVEFLVSFYNNEISEKSEIFDDQFSVERPDGSNFTLKIRSTKLEDSAMYFCASNTRERQLVAFGPGTRLTVL.

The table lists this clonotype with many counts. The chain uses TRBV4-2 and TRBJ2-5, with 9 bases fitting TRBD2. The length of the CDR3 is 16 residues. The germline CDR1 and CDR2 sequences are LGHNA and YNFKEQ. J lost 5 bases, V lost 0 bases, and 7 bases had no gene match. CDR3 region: CASSQDPGTSWETQYF. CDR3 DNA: TGTGCCAGCAGCCAAGATCCTGGGACTAGCTGGGAGACCCAGTACTTC.

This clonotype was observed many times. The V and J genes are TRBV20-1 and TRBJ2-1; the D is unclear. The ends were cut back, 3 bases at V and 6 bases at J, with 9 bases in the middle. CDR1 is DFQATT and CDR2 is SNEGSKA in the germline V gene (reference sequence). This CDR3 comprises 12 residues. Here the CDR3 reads CSASSGTNEQFF. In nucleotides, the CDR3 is TGCAGTGCTAGTAGTGGCACCAATGAGCAGTTCTTC.

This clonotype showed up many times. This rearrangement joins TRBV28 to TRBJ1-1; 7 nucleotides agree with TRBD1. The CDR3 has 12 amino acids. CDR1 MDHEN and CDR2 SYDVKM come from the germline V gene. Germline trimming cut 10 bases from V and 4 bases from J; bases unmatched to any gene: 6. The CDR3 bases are TGTGCCACTAAACAGGGGAGCACTGAAGCTTTCTTT. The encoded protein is CATKQGSTEAFF.

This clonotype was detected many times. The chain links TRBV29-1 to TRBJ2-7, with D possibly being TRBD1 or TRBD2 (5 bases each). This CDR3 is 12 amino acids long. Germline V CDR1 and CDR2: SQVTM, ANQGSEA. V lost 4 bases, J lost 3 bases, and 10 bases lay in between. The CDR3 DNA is TGCAGCGTTGCGGGGACCCTCTACGAGCAGTACTTC. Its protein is CSVAGTLYEQYF.